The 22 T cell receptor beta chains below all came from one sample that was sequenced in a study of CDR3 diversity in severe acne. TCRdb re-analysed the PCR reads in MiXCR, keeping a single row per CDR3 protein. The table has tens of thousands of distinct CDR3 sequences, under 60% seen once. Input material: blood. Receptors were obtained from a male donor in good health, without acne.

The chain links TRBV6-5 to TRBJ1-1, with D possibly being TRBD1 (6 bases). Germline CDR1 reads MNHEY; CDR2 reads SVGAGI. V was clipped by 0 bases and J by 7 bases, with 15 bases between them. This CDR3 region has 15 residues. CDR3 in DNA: TGTGCCAGCAGTTACTCCGGGACACCACCCTTTGAAGCTTTCTTT. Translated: CASSYSGTPPFEAFF.

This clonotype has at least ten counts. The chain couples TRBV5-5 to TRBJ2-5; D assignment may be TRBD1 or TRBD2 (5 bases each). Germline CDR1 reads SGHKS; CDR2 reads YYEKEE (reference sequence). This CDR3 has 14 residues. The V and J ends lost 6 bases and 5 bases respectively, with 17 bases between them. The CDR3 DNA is TGTGCCAGCACCCCCCAGGGTAGCGTGGAGACCCAGTACTTC. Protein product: CASTPQGSVETQYF.

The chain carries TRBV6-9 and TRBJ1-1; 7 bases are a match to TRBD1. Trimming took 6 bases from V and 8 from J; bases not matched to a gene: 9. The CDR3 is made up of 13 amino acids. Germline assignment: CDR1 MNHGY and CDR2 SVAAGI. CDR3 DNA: TGTGCCAGCAGGGAATACAGGGGCGAGGAAGCTTTCTTT. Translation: CASREYRGEEAFF.

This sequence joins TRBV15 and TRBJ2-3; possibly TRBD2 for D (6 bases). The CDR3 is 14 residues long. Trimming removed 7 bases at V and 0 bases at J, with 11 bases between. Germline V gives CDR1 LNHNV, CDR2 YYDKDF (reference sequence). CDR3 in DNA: TGTGCCACCACCAGCCTAGCGAGCACAGATACGCAGTATTTT. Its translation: CATTSLASTDTQYF. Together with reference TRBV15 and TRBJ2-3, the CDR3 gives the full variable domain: DAMVIQNPRYQVTQFGKPVTLSCSQTLNHNVMYWYQQKSSQAPKLLFHYYDKDFNNEADTPDNFQSRRPNTSFCFLDIRSPGLGDTAMYLCATTSLASTDTQYFGPGTRLTVL.

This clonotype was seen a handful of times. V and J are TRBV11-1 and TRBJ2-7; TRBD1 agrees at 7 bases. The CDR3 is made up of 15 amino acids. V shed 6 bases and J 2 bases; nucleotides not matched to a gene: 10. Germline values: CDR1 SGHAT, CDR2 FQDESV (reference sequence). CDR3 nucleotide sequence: TGTGCCAGCAGGCCTCCGGGACAGCCCCCCTACGAGCAGTACTTC. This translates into CASRPPGQPPYEQYF.

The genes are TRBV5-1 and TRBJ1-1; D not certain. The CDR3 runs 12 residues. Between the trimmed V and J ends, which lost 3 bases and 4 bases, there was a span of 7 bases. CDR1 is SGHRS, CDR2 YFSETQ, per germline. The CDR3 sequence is CASSWGGTEAFF. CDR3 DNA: TGCGCCAGCAGCTGGGGAGGCACTGAAGCTTTCTTT.

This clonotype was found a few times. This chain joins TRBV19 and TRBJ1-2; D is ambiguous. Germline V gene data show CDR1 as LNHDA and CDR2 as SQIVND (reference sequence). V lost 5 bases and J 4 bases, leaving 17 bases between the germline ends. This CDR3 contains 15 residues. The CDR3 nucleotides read TGTGCCAGTAGTGTCCGCCTTCATCCCCTCTATGGCTACACCTTC. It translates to CASSVRLHPLYGYTF.

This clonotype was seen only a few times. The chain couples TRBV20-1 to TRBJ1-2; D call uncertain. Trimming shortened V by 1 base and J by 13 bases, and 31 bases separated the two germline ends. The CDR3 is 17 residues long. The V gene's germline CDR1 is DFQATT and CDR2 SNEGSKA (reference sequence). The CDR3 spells CSARVPDEYWDSNEFTF. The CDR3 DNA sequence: TGCAGTGCTAGAGTCCCAGATGAGTATTGGGATTCGAACGAGTTCACCTTC.

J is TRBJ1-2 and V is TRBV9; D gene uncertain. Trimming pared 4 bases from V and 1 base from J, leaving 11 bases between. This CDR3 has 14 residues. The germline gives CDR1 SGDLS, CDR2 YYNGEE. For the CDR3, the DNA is TGTGCCAGCAGCTATTATCGGTTTAACTATGGCTACACCTTC. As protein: CASSYYRFNYGYTF.

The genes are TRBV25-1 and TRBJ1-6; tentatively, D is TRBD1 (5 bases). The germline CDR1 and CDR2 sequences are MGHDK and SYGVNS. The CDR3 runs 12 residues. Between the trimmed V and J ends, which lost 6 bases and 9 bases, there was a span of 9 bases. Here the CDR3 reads CASRDILSPLHF. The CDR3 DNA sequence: TGTGCCAGCAGGGACATTCTTTCACCCCTCCACTTT. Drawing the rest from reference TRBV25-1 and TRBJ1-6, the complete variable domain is EADIYQTPRYLVIGTGKKITLECSQTMGHDKMYWYQQDPGMELHLIHYSYGVNSTEKGDLSSESTVSRIRTEHFPLTLESARPSHTSQYLCASRDILSPLHFGNGTRLTVT.

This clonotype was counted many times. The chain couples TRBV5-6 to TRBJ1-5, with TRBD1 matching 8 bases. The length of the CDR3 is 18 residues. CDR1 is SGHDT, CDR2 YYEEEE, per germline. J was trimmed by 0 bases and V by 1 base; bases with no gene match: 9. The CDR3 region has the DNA TGTGCCAGCAGCTTGAGTGACAGGGGTCCCTATAGCAATCAGCCCCAGCATTTT. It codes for CASSLSDRGPYSNQPQHF.

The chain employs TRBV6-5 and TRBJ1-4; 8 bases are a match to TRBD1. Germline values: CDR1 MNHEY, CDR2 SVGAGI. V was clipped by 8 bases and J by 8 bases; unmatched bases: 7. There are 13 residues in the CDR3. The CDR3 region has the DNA TGTGCCAGCCAATGGACAGGGCGAGAAAAACTGTTTTTT. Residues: CASQWTGREKLFF.

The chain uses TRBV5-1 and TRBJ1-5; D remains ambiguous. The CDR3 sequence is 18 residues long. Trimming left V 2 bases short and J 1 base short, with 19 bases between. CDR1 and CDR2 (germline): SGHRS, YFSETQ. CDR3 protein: CASSLCGLATSSNQPQHF. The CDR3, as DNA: TGCGCCAGCAGCTTATGTGGGCTTGCTACGAGCAGCAATCAGCCCCAGCATTTT.

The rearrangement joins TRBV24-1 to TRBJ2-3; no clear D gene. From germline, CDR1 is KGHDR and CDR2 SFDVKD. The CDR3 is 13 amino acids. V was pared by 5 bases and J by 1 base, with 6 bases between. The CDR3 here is CATSGSGTDTQYF. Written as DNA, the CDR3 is TGTGCCACCAGTGGAAGCGGCACAGATACGCAGTATTTT.

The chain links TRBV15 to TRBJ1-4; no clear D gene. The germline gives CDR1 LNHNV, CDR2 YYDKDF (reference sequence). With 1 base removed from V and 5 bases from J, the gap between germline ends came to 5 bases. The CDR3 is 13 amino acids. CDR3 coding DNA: TGTGCCACCAGCAGAGGACAAAATGAAAAACTGTTTTTT. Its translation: CATSRGQNEKLFF. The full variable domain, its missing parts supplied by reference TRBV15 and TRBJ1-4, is DAMVIQNPRYQVTQFGKPVTLSCSQTLNHNVMYWYQQKSSQAPKLLFHYYDKDFNNEADTPDNFQSRRPNTSFCFLDIRSPGLGDTAMYLCATSRGQNEKLFFGSGTQLSVL.

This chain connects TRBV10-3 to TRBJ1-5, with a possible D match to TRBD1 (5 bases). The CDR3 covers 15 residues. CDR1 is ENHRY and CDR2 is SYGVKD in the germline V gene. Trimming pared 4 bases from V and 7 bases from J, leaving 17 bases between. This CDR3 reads CAISANLGTEQPQHF. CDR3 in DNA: TGTGCCATCAGTGCGAACTTAGGGACTGAGCAGCCCCAGCATTTT.

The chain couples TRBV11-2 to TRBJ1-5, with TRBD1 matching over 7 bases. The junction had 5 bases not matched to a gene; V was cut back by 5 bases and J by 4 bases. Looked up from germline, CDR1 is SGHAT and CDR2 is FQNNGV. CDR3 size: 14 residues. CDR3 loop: CASSRGQRNQPQHF. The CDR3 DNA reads TGTGCCAGCAGCCGGGGACAGCGAAATCAGCCCCAGCATTTT.

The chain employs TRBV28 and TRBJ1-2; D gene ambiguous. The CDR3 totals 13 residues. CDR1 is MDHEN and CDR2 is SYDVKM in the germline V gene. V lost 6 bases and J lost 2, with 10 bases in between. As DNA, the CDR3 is TGTGCCAGCAGCGGCGCCTGGAACTATGGCTACACCTTC. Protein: CASSGAWNYGYTF.

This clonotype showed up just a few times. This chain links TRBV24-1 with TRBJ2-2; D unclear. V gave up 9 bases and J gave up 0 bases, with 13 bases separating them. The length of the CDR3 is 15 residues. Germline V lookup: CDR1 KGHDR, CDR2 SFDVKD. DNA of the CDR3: TGTGCCACCCAACCCGGCAGGCCGAACACCGGGGAGCTGTTTTTT. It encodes CATQPGRPNTGELFF.

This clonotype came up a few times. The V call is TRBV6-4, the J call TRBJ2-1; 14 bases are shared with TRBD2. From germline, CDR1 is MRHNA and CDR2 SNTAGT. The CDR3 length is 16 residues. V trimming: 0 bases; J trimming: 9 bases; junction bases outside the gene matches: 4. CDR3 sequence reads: CASSDSTSGGAGEQFF. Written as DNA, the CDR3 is TGTGCCAGCAGTGACTCGACTAGCGGGGGGGCGGGTGAGCAGTTCTTC.

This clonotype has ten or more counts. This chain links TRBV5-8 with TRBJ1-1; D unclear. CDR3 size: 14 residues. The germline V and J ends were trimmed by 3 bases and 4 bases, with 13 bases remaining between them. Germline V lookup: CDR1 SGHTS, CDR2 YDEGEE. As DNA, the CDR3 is TGTGCCAGCAGCTCCCCGGGAGAGATCACTGAAGCTTTCTTT. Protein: CASSSPGEITEAFF.

The CDR3, as DNA: TGCGCCAGCAGCTTTTTGCGGGACAGTTTTATCTATGGCTACACCTTC. Translated, it gives CASSFLRDSFIYGYTF. This chain connects TRBV5-1 to TRBJ1-2, with 7 bases that match TRBD1. V lost 2 bases, J lost 4 bases, and 11 bases stayed unmatched. The CDR3 loop spans 16 amino acids. CDR1 is SGHRS, CDR2 YFSETQ, per germline.